This passage covers 27 T cell receptor beta chains from one sample sequenced in a study of cytomegalovirus exposure and HLA in healthy donors (dated by TCRdb to the late 2010s). Receptor libraries were prepared by the immunoSEQ multiplex PCR assay. For the multiplex PCR, a mixture combining 60 forward primers for TCR Vbeta segments and 13 reverse primers for TCR Jbeta segments was used. TCRdb holds this immuneACCESS table with in-frame rearrangements only. Some clones are missing; in checked studies, unresolved V genes explain under half, and the rest has no known cause. Present in this sample are 65,000 to 95,000 clones, around 73% of which were seen just once. The top ten constitute about 3.5% of the sample. Sequencing was done on a sample of PBMCs. Every receptor here comes from a man over 45 in good health and CMV-seronegative.

The gene calls are TRBV6-5 and TRBJ2-6; no reliable D call. V was trimmed by 0 bases and J by 0 bases, leaving 6 bases between them. CDR3 length equals 16 residues. The germline V gene encodes CDR1 MNHEY and CDR2 SVGAGI. CDR3 nucleotide sequence: TGTGCCAGCAGTTACTCCCCCAACTCTGGGGCCAACGTCCTGACTTTC. Protein sequence: CASSYSPNSGANVLTF.

CDR3 protein: CASTLAGGTDTQYF. CDR3 sequence (DNA): TGTGCCTCTACACTAGCGGGGGGGACAGATACGCAGTATTTT. The chain couples TRBV15 to TRBJ2-3, with 13 bases lining up with TRBD2. Germline V gene lookup returns CDR1 LNHNV and CDR2 YYDKDF (reference sequence). V shed 11 bases, J shed 3 bases, and the junction held 5 bases outside the gene matches. CDR3 size: 14 residues.

CDR3 sequence: CASSQGLRGAGFTDTQYF. The CDR3 region has the DNA TGTGCCAGCAGCCAAGGGTTACGGGGGGCCGGATTCACAGATACGCAGTATTTT. The chain employs TRBV4-2 and TRBJ2-3; D might be TRBD2 (7 bases). This CDR3 has 18 amino acids. Germline V gene lookup returns CDR1 LGHNA and CDR2 YNFKEQ. The ends were cut back, 1 base at V and 2 bases at J, with 19 bases in the middle.

The chain recombines TRBV5-8 with TRBJ1-2; TRBD1 matches 7 bases. Germline V CDR1 and CDR2: SGHTS, YDEGEE. CDR3 length equals 16 residues. The J segment lost 6 bases and the V segment lost 4 bases, leaving 15 bases of the junction unmatched. CDR3 DNA sequence: TGTGCCAGCAGCCTTCACCATACCGGGACAGACCATGGCTACACCTTC. It codes for CASSLHHTGTDHGYTF.

The rearrangement links TRBV27 to TRBJ2-5; 7 bases map to TRBD2. The J call may be mistaken, given a closer DNA end match to TRBJ2-7. The V gene's germline CDR1 is MNHEY and CDR2 SMNVEV (reference sequence). This CDR3 comprises 14 residues. The CDR3 is CASSLGGDPYEQYF. The CDR3 DNA reads TGTGCCAGCAGTTTGGGGGGGGACCCCTACGAGCAGTACTTC.

The chain combines TRBV19 with TRBJ2-1; D is perhaps TRBD1 (5 bases). CDR1 LNHDA and CDR2 SQIVND come from the germline V gene (reference sequence). The ends were cut back, 2 bases at V and 2 bases at J, with 10 bases in the middle. The CDR3 sequence is 15 residues long. This CDR3 reads CASSIPTGTYNEQFF. In nucleotides, the CDR3 is TGTGCCAGTAGTATACCTACAGGAACCTACAATGAGCAGTTCTTC.

The chain recombines TRBV9 with TRBJ1-2, with 7 bases matching TRBD1. Germline V gives CDR1 SGDLS, CDR2 YYNGEE. The V segment lost 1 base and the J segment 0 bases; nucleotides outside the gene matches: 6. This CDR3 has 16 amino acids. The CDR3 nucleotides are TGTGCCAGCAGCGTAATTACAGGGGCCCCTAACTATGGCTACACCTTC. It encodes CASSVITGAPNYGYTF.

This chain links TRBV5-4 with TRBJ2-5; D is possibly TRBD2 (5 bases). V lost 0 bases to trimming and J lost 9 bases, with 9 bases between them. CDR3 length equals 12 residues. CDR1 is SGHNT, CDR2 YYREEE, per germline (reference sequence). In DNA, the CDR3 is TGTGCCAGCAGCTTGGAGACTACGGCCCAGTACTTC. Translated, it gives CASSLETTAQYF.

The V and J genes are TRBV5-8 and TRBJ2-1, with a tentative D call TRBD2 (6 bases). The CDR3 sequence is 13 residues long. Germline V gene lookup returns CDR1 SGHTS and CDR2 YDEGEE. Trimming removed 4 bases from V and 4 bases from J, with 9 bases in between. The CDR3 sequence: CASSGGNYNEQFF. Written as DNA, the CDR3 is TGTGCCAGCAGCGGGGGGAATTACAATGAGCAGTTCTTC.

V gene TRBV5-8 combines with J gene TRBJ2-7; weak D call: TRBD2 (6 bases). The ends were cut back, 2 bases at V and 0 bases at J, with 6 bases in the middle. The CDR3 covers 13 residues. Germline values: CDR1 SGHTS, CDR2 YDEGEE. The CDR3 DNA sequence: TGTGCCAGCAGCTTCGGGGGCTCCTACGAGCAGTACTTC. Translated: CASSFGGSYEQYF.

This chain links TRBV19 with TRBJ2-1, with TRBD2 identical over 9 bases. The CDR3 has 17 residues. V trimming: 1 base; J trimming: 1 base; junction bases outside the gene matches: 5. Germline CDR1 LNHDA, CDR2 SQIVND (reference sequence). CDR3 in amino acids: CASSIAASGTSYNEQFF. In DNA, the CDR3 is TGTGCCAGTAGTATAGCGGCTAGCGGGACTTCCTACAATGAGCAGTTCTTC. The full variable domain, in which reference TRBV19 and TRBJ2-1 provide the parts outside the CDR3, is DGGITQSPKYLFRKEGQNVTLSCEQNLNHDAMYWYRQDPGQGLRLIYYSQIVNDFQKGDIAEGYSVSREKKESFPLTVTSAQKNPTAFYLCASSIAASGTSYNEQFFGPGTRLTVL.

V and J are TRBV25-1 and TRBJ1-1; D not resolved. V lost 1 base and J lost 0, with 12 bases in between. The CDR3 covers 16 residues. Germline V gene sequence: CDR1 MGHDK, CDR2 SYGVNS. The DNA for the CDR3 is TGTGCCAGCAGTGAATGGGGAGGCCCCATGAACACTGAAGCTTTCTTT. Its translation is CASSEWGGPMNTEAFF.

The V and J genes are TRBV7-2 and TRBJ2-2, with a tentative D call TRBD2 (5 bases). Germline lookup yields CDR1 SGHTA and CDR2 FQGNSA. Trimming removed 3 bases from V and 2 bases from J, with 13 bases in between. This CDR3 has 16 amino acids. The CDR3, as DNA: TGTGCCAGCAGCTTCCGGACTGGAAGAAACACCGGGGAGCTGTTTTTT. Residues: CASSFRTGRNTGELFF.

This rearrangement joins TRBV5-1 to TRBJ2-3, with 14 bases matching TRBD2. The CDR3 length is 16 residues. V was pared by 5 bases and J by 5 bases, with 7 bases of the junction left unmatched. Germline CDR1 is SGHRS and CDR2 is YFSETQ. The CDR3 DNA reads TGCGCCAGCAGTCCGACTAGCGGGGGGGCGAGAGATACGCAGTATTTT. Translated, it gives CASSPTSGGARDTQYF.

This clone was found a few times. The chain has TRBV7-2 and TRBJ2-2; 13 bases are a match to TRBD2. V gave up 5 bases and J gave up 1 base; unmatched junction bases: 7. There are 18 residues in the CDR3. CDR1 and CDR2 (germline): SGHTA, FQGNSA. CDR3 DNA: TGTGCCAGCAGCCGTCCGGGACTAGCGGGGCGGAACACCGGGGAGCTGTTTTTT. Its protein product is CASSRPGLAGRNTGELFF.

This sequence joins TRBV1 and TRBJ2-7; the table calls TRBD2, which could not be checked here. TRBV1 is listed as a pseudogene. The CDR3 totals 16 residues. This chain's CDR3 is CTSSQDRGGRREEQYF. The CDR3 DNA sequence: TGCACCAGCAGCCAAGATCGGGGGGGCAGGAGGGAAGAGCAGTACTTC.

The chain joins TRBV11-3 to TRBJ2-3; perhaps TRBD2 as D (5 bases). Germline CDR1 is SGHNT and CDR2 is YENEEA. The germline V and J ends were trimmed by 7 bases and 6 bases, with 14 bases remaining between them. This CDR3 region has 13 residues. CDR3 residues: CASTGLLVDTQYF. CDR3 DNA: TGTGCCAGCACCGGACTCCTCGTGGATACGCAGTATTTT.

This clone was detected only a few times. This rearrangement joins TRBV5-1 to TRBJ1-6; D ambiguous. From germline, CDR1 is SGHRS and CDR2 YFSETQ. The CDR3 length is 14 residues. V was shortened by 0 bases and J by 7 bases, with 8 bases between the two germline ends. CDR3 in DNA: TGCGCCAGCAGCTTGGGACTGGAAAATTCACCCCTCCACTTT. Its protein product is CASSLGLENSPLHF. Using reference TRBV5-1 and TRBJ1-6 for the parts outside the CDR3, the full variable domain is KAGVTQTPRYLIKTRGQQVTLSCSPISGHRSVSWYQQTPGQGLQFLFEYFSETQRNKGNFPGRFSGRQFSNSRSEMNVSTLELGDSALYLCASSLGLENSPLHFGNGTRLTVT.

The V call is TRBV7-3, the J call TRBJ2-5; 7 positions agree with TRBD2. CDR1 and CDR2 from the germline V gene are SGHTA and FQGTGA. Unmatched junction bases numbered 4, after V lost 5 bases and J lost 1 base. The CDR3 runs to 14 residues. The CDR3 spells CASSRTGGQETQYF. The CDR3 bases are TGTGCCAGCAGCCGAACGGGGGGCCAAGAGACCCAGTACTTC.

This clone occurred a few times. The V call is TRBV2, the J call TRBJ1-4, with D unclear. CDR3 length: 16 residues. Germline loops: CDR1 SNHLY, CDR2 FYNNEI. The ends were cut back, 10 bases at V and 5 bases at J, with 23 bases in the middle. The CDR3 DNA sequence: TGTGCCACCACCTTCGAGAGTGGGTTCGGGAATGAAAAACTGTTTTTT. Its translation is CATTFESGFGNEKLFF. The whole variable domain, remainder taken from reference TRBV2 and TRBJ1-4, is EPEVTQTPSHQVTQMGQEVILRCVPISNHLYFYWYRQILGQKVEFLVSFYNNEISEKSEIFDDQFSVERPDGSNFTLKIRSTKLEDSAMYFCATTFESGFGNEKLFFGSGTQLSVL.

J is TRBJ1-2 and V is TRBV5-1, with a tentative D call TRBD1 (5 bases). Trimming pared 1 base from V and 6 bases from J, leaving 10 bases between. The CDR3 runs to 13 residues. Germline V lookup: CDR1 SGHRS, CDR2 YFSETQ. CDR3 nucleotides: TGCGCCAGCAGCTTGAGGGGAATCGATGGCTACACCTTC. It encodes CASSLRGIDGYTF.

In DNA, the CDR3 is TGTGCCTGGAGGGGCGGACCAGCGGGGGGCTTTTACAATGAGCAGTTCTTC. Its translation: CAWRGGPAGGFYNEQFF. This chain links TRBV30 with TRBJ2-1, with 9 bases matching TRBD2. CDR1 and CDR2 (germline): GTSNPN, SVGIG (reference sequence). The CDR3 contains 17 residues. The V segment lost 3 bases and the J segment 4 bases; nucleotides outside the gene matches: 13.

The V and J genes are TRBV7-3 and TRBJ2-2, with a tentative D call TRBD2 (7 bases). V was trimmed by 3 bases and J by 7 bases, leaving 18 bases between them. The CDR3 runs to 16 residues. CDR1 is SGHTA, CDR2 FQGTGA, per germline. The CDR3 is CASSFQGGEVFGELFF. For the CDR3, the DNA is TGTGCCAGCAGCTTCCAAGGGGGGGAAGTTTTCGGGGAGCTGTTTTTT.

The chain carries TRBV7-2 and TRBJ1-5; TRBD1 aligns across 9 bases. The CDR3 consists of 14 residues. Germline V lookup: CDR1 SGHTA, CDR2 FQGNSA. Germline trimming cut 5 bases from V and 4 bases from J; bases unmatched to any gene: 3. For the CDR3, the DNA is TGTGCCAGCAGCGAGGACAGGGGAAATCAGCCCCAGCATTTT. Translated: CASSEDRGNQPQHF.

This rearrangement joins TRBV27 to TRBJ2-7; D might be TRBD1 (6 bases). Per germline, CDR1 MNHEY and CDR2 SMNVEV (reference sequence). V was clipped by 3 bases and J by 3 bases, with 9 bases between them. The CDR3 has 13 residues. The CDR3 DNA is TGTGCCAGCAGTTTTATAGGGGGCTACGAGCAGTACTTC. This gives the protein CASSFIGGYEQYF.

The gene calls are TRBV18 and TRBJ2-2; D possibly corresponds to TRBD1 (5 bases). This CDR3 region has 14 residues. V was trimmed by 3 bases and J by 5 bases, leaving 10 bases between them. CDR1 is KGHSH and CDR2 is LQKENI in the germline V gene. The DNA for the CDR3 is TGTGCCAGCTCACCGCTAAAGGGGACCGGGGAGCTGTTTTTT. This encodes CASSPLKGTGELFF. Complete variable domain (other parts from reference TRBV18 and TRBJ2-2): NAGVMQNPRHLVRRRGQEARLRCSPMKGHSHVYWYRQLPEEGLKFMVYLQKENIIDESGMPKERFSAEFPKEGPSILRIQQVVRGDSAAYFCASSPLKGTGELFFGEGSRLTVL.

The chain has TRBV27 and TRBJ2-1; 13 bases agree with TRBD2. CDR1 is MNHEY, CDR2 SMNVEV, per germline (reference sequence). Trimming at V came to 6 bases and at J to 8 bases, leaving 7 bases not matched to a gene. The CDR3 length is 15 residues. CDR3 sequence reads: CASRPTGLAGYEQFF. Written as DNA, the CDR3 is TGTGCCAGCAGACCTACGGGACTAGCGGGGTATGAGCAGTTCTTC.